Presented here are 22 T cell receptor beta chains from one specimen sequenced in a study of T cell repertoires in cytomegalovirus infection. These receptors are not linked to any known antigen. Using its own MiXCR run on the reads, TCRdb lists one record per CDR3 protein. The sample consists of fewer than 850,000 distinct CDR3 sequences, almost 30% of them appearing once. Material: cultured CD8+ T cells from PBMCs, obtained from culture after CMV antigen stimulation. The receptor source for this set is a human donor in good health (CMV status not recorded). Some clones in this sample may be carry-over from other donors' samples.

This clonotype was found a few times. The chain carries TRBV6-2 or TRBV6-3 and TRBJ2-3; unclear D gene. CDR1 is MNHEY and CDR2 is SVGEGT in the germline V gene. This CDR3 has 16 residues. Trimming removed 6 bases at V and 5 bases at J, with 21 bases between. The CDR3 DNA is TGTGCCAGCAGCGCAGCTCCGGACCGCTTGGGAGATACGCAGTATTTT. Protein: CASSAAPDRLGDTQYF.

This clonotype has more than one count but fewer than ten. The chain couples TRBV28 to TRBJ1-1, with 9 bases that match TRBD1. From germline, CDR1 is MDHEN and CDR2 SYDVKM. V was clipped by 0 bases and J by 0 bases; unmatched bases: 11. The CDR3 sequence is 19 residues long. CDR3 in amino acids: CASSLWGNRGRILNTEAFF. The CDR3 region has the DNA TGTGCCAGCAGTTTATGGGGTAACAGGGGGCGGATACTGAACACTGAAGCTTTCTTT.

The table lists this clonotype with many counts. The chain uses TRBV7-8 and TRBJ2-3; tentative D call: TRBD2 (5 bases). The V end was cut by 2 bases, the J end by 1 base, with 7 bases between. This CDR3 region has 14 residues. The germline gives CDR1 SGHVS, CDR2 FQNEAQ. The chain's CDR3 is CASSLRLRTDTQYF. Written as DNA, the CDR3 is TGTGCCAGCAGCTTACGACTACGCACAGATACGCAGTATTTT.

V and J are TRBV6-1 and TRBJ2-1; 13 bases line up with TRBD2. Trimming took 6 bases from V and 8 from J; bases not matched to a gene: 7. Germline CDR1 reads MNHNS; CDR2 reads SASEGT. This CDR3 spans 15 amino acids. The CDR3, as DNA: TGTGCCAGCAGGAAACTAGCGGGGGGGGTCGATGAGCAGTTCTTC. Residues: CASRKLAGGVDEQFF.

This chain connects TRBV12-3 or TRBV12-4 to TRBJ2-4; 13 nucleotides match TRBD2. Trimming removed 5 bases from V and 7 bases from J; junction bases left unmatched: 11. The CDR3 is made up of 17 amino acids. The DNA of the CDR3 is TGTGCCAGCAGTCCCACGGGACTAGCGGGGTGGGGGAACATTCAGTACTTC. Amino acids: CASSPTGLAGWGNIQYF.

The table lists this clonotype with a few counts. The chain joins TRBV6-6 to TRBJ1-1; unclear D gene. Trimming removed 10 bases from V and 5 bases from J, with 23 bases in between. Germline V gene lookup returns CDR1 MNHNY and CDR2 SVGAGI (reference sequence). This CDR3 is built from 15 residues. The CDR3, as DNA: TGTGCCACAAAGGCGGACCTAGATCGGAGGACTGAAGCTTTCTTT. This codes for CATKADLDRRTEAFF.

In its sample, this clonotype was seen a few times. This chain connects TRBV12-3 or TRBV12-4 to TRBJ2-7; perhaps TRBD2 as D (5 bases). This CDR3 is 12 amino acids long. The V end was cut by 8 bases, the J end by 0 bases, with 8 bases between. CDR3 region: CASCRGSYEQYF. The CDR3 DNA sequence: TGTGCCAGCTGCCGGGGCTCCTACGAGCAGTACTTC.

This clonotype was counted ten times or more. The chain joins TRBV7-8 to TRBJ2-7; D gene unclear. Between the trimmed V and J ends, which lost 5 bases and 4 bases, there was a span of 12 bases. Germline values: CDR1 SGHVS, CDR2 FQNEAQ. The CDR3 loop spans 13 amino acids. The CDR3 region is CASSLELTYEQYF. As DNA, the CDR3 is TGTGCCAGCAGCCTGGAACTAACTTACGAGCAGTACTTC.

The V call is TRBV12-3 or TRBV12-4, the J call TRBJ2-1; D could derive from TRBD1 or TRBD2 (6 bases each). The CDR3 length is 13 residues. V was clipped by 7 bases and J by 3 bases, with 10 bases between them. CDR3 nucleotides: TGTGCCAGCAAACAGGGAGGCTACAATGAGCAGTTCTTC. It is translated as CASKQGGYNEQFF.

This clonotype has ten or more counts. The gene calls are TRBV12-3 or TRBV12-4 and TRBJ2-6; D not certain. The CDR3 runs 14 residues. V lost 7 bases and J 2 bases, leaving 9 bases between the germline ends. The CDR3 spells CASTPGPGANVLTF. CDR3 nucleotides: TGTGCCAGCACCCCGGGTCCTGGGGCCAACGTCCTGACTTTC.

V gene TRBV24-1 combines with J gene TRBJ2-3; the D is unclear. The CDR3 runs 15 residues. V shed 4 bases and J shed 5 bases, with 15 bases lying between them. CDR1 is KGHDR and CDR2 is SFDVKD in the germline V gene. This chain's CDR3 is CATSDPAAGRDTQYF. CDR3 in DNA: TGTGCCACCAGTGACCCTGCTGCAGGAAGAGATACGCAGTATTTT.

J is TRBJ2-1 and V is TRBV15; D gene ambiguous. The germline V gene has CDR1 LNHNV and CDR2 YYDKDF (reference sequence). Trimming stripped 0 bases from V and 7 bases from J, with 10 bases between. This CDR3 comprises 14 residues. CDR3: CATSRDGSPNEQFF. The DNA of the CDR3 is TGTGCCACCAGCAGAGATGGATCTCCGAATGAGCAGTTCTTC.

The chain recombines TRBV6-8 with TRBJ1-1, with a tentative D call TRBD1 (5 bases). The CDR3 length is 13 residues. Germline CDR1 MNHGY, CDR2 SAAAGT. Trimming removed 6 bases at V and 3 bases at J, with 11 bases between. The CDR3 region is CASSRDGYTEAFF. The CDR3 coding sequence is TGTGCCAGCAGCCGGGACGGATACACTGAAGCTTTCTTT.

This clonotype was counted only a few times. The V and J genes are TRBV5-4 and TRBJ2-1, with D hard to call. From germline, CDR1 is SGHNT and CDR2 YYREEE (reference sequence). Trimming pared 7 bases from V and 0 bases from J, leaving 29 bases between. This CDR3 spans 20 amino acids. CDR3 sequence: CASLYGEGMLPLGSYNEQFF. CDR3 bases: TGTGCCAGCCTCTATGGAGAAGGGATGCTTCCACTTGGCTCCTACAATGAGCAGTTCTTC.

This clonotype was found many times. The chain combines TRBV6-2 or TRBV6-3 with TRBJ2-3; perhaps TRBD2 as D (6 bases). CDR1 and CDR2 (germline): MNHEY, SVGEGT. The CDR3 sequence is 15 residues long. The germline V and J ends were trimmed by 6 bases and 0 bases, with 13 bases remaining between them. The CDR3 region has the DNA TGTGCCAGCAGCACCGACGGGGGAAGCACAGATACGCAGTATTTT. Amino acids: CASSTDGGSTDTQYF.

The V gene is TRBV6-5, the J gene TRBJ2-3; tentatively, D is TRBD2 (5 bases). This CDR3 is built from 14 residues. Trimming stripped 7 bases from V and 8 bases from J, with 19 bases between. Germline-derived CDR1 and CDR2 are MNHEY and SVGAGI. The chain's CDR3 is CASTSPSPRGTQYF. CDR3 DNA: TGTGCCAGCACTTCCCCCAGCCCTCGGGGTACGCAGTATTTT.

This clonotype was recorded at least ten times. The V call is TRBV7-9, the J call TRBJ1-5; TRBD1 might be the D (5 bases). V gave up 1 base and J gave up 7 bases, with 8 bases separating them. The CDR3 is 13 amino acids. Germline assignment: CDR1 SEHNR and CDR2 FQNEAQ (reference sequence). CDR3 nucleotide sequence: TGTGCCAGCAGCTTAGGAGGGACCCAGCCCCAGCATTTT. Amino acids: CASSLGGTQPQHF. The variable domain in full, completed from reference TRBV7-9 and TRBJ1-5, reads DTGVSQNPRHKITKRGQNVTFRCDPISEHNRLYWYRQTLGQGPEFLTYFQNEAQLEKSRLLSDRFSAERPKGSFSTLEIQRTEQGDSAMYLCASSLGGTQPQHFGDGTRLSIL.

This clonotype has at least ten counts. V and J are TRBV7-9 and TRBJ2-4; TRBD2 agrees at 8 bases. Per germline, CDR1 SEHNR and CDR2 FQNEAQ (reference sequence). The CDR3 contains 18 residues. Trimming removed 4 bases from V and 0 bases from J; junction bases left unmatched: 11. The CDR3 bases are TGTGCCAGCAGCTCCTCAAGCGGGGGTAACCTAGCCAAAAACATTCAGTACTTC. Its protein is CASSSSSGGNLAKNIQYF.

A note on this clonotype: One base away lies a much larger clone, so this may be a sequencing read error. The chain recombines TRBV24-1 with TRBJ1-5, with no clear D. The CDR3 length is 13 residues. Trimming left V 5 bases short and J 4 bases short, with 8 bases between. Germline-derived CDR1 and CDR2 are KGHDR and SFDVKD. The CDR3 loop reads CATSGRRNQPQHF. Here the CDR3 DNA reads TGTGCCACCAGTGGGCGCAGGAATCAGCCCCAGCATTTT.

This clonotype was seen ten or more times. This chain links TRBV7-6 with TRBJ1-3; no clear D gene. CDR1 is SGHVS and CDR2 is FNYEAQ in the germline V gene. CDR3 length equals 14 residues. V dropped 1 base and J dropped 8 bases, with 12 bases sitting between them. CDR3 sequence: CASSLDSSIDTIYF. The CDR3 DNA reads as TGTGCCAGCAGCTTAGACAGCTCAATCGACACCATATATTTT.

This clonotype has only a few counts. Compared with germline, one end of the junction differs, possibly owing to a read error. The CDR3 protein is CASSLARSRESNQPRHF. The CDR3 DNA sequence: TGTGCCAGCAGCTTAGCCAGGTCCAGGGAAAGCAATCAGCCCCGGCATTTT. This rearrangement joins TRBV7-2 to TRBJ1-5, with a tentative D call TRBD1 (5 bases). The V gene's germline CDR1 is SGHTA and CDR2 FQGNSA. The CDR3 covers 17 residues.

This clonotype was found a few times. The chain employs TRBV5-5 and TRBJ2-1; 7 nucleotides line up with TRBD1. This CDR3 contains 13 residues. The germline CDR1 and CDR2 sequences are SGHKS and YYEKEE (reference sequence). V shed 3 bases and J 8 bases; nucleotides not matched to a gene: 5. This CDR3 reads CASSWGTVYEQFF. The CDR3 nucleotides are TGTGCCAGCAGCTGGGGGACAGTTTATGAGCAGTTCTTC.